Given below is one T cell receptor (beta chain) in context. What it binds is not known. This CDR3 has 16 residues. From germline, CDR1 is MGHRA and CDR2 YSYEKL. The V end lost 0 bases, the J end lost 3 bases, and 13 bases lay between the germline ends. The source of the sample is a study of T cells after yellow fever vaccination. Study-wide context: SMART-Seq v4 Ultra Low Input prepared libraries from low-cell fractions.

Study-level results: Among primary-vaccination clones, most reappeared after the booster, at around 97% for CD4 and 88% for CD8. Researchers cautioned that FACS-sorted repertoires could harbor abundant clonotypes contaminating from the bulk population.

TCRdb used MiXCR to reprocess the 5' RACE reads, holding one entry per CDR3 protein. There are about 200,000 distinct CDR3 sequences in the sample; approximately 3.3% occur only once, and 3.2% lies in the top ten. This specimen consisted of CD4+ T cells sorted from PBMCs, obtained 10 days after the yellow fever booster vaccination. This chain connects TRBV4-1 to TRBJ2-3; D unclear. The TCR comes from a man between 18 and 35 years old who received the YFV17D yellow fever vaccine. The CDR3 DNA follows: TGCGCCAGCAGCCAAGATCGAGACGGTCGAACAGATACGCAGTATTTT. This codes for CASSQDRDGRTDTQYF.